Below, 4 T cell receptor beta chains from the same sample are listed, as sequenced in a study of blood T cell repertoires in COVID-19. Repertoires were generated with immunoSEQ multiplex PCR, while TCRdb's copy carries only in-frame clones and drops some. The repertoire consists of around 310,000 clones, with about nine tenths occurring once and the leading ten covering about an eighth. The sample taken for sequencing was peripheral blood. The receptors here all came from a woman in her fifties or sixties with acute or convalescent COVID-19.

V usage is TRBV5-6 and J usage is TRBJ2-7, with 10 bases matching TRBD1. This CDR3 has 17 residues. In germline, CDR1 is SGHDT, CDR2 YYEEEE. J lost 0 bases, V lost 4 bases, and 10 bases had no gene match. The CDR3 nucleotides read TGTGCCAGCAGCATAGGGACAGGGGATTTGAGCTCCTACGAGCAGTACTTC. As protein: CASSIGTGDLSSYEQYF.

The V and J genes are TRBV7-2 and TRBJ1-3, with D perhaps matching TRBD1 (5 bases). There are 14 residues in the CDR3. In germline, CDR1 is SGHTA, CDR2 FQGNSA. Deletions cut 4 bases from V and 2 bases from J, with 9 bases between. The DNA for the CDR3 is TGTGCCAGCAGCTACGGGGGTGCTGGAAACACCATATATTTT. It translates to CASSYGGAGNTIYF.

This clone was seen a single time. V and J are TRBV27 and TRBJ2-1; 7 nucleotides line up with TRBD2. Germline-derived CDR1 and CDR2 are MNHEY and SMNVEV (reference sequence). V shed 5 bases, J shed 10 bases, and the junction held 8 bases outside the gene matches. There are 13 residues in the CDR3. The CDR3 region is CASSLGGHLEQFF. DNA for the CDR3: TGTGCCAGCAGTCTGGGAGGGCATTTGGAGCAGTTCTTC.

This rearrangement joins TRBV3-1 (or the pseudogene TRBV3-2) to TRBJ1-2; 7 nucleotides line up with TRBD1. V lost 1 base to trimming and J lost 4 bases; unmatched junction nucleotides: 6. From germline, CDR1 is LGHDT and CDR2 YNNKEL (reference sequence). The CDR3 is 15 residues long. Here the CDR3 reads CASSQAVDRAYGYTF. CDR3 sequence (DNA): TGTGCCAGCAGCCAAGCAGTAGACAGGGCCTATGGCTACACCTTC.